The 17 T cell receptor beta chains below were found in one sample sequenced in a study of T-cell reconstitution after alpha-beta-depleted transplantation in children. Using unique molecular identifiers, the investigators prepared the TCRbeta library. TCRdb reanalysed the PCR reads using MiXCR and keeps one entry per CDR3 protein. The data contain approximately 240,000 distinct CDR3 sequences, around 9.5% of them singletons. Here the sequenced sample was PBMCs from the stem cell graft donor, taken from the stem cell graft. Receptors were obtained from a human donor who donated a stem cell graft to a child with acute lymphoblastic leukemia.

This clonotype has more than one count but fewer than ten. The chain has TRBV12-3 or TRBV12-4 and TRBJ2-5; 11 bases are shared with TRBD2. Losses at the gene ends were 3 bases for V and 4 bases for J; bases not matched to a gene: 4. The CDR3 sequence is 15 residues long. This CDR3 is CASSFGTSGSETQYF. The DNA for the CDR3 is TGTGCCAGCAGTTTTGGGACTAGCGGTTCAGAGACCCAGTACTTC.

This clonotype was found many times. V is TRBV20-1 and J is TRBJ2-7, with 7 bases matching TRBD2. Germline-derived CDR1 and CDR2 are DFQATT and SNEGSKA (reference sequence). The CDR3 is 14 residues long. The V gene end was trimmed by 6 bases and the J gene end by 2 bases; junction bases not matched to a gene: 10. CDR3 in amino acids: CSAPSTGLTYEQYF. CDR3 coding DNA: TGCAGTGCGCCAAGCACGGGACTAACCTACGAGCAGTACTTC.

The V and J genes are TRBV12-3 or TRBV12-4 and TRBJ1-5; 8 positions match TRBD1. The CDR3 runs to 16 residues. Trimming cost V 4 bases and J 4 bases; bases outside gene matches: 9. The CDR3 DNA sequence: TGTGCCAGCAGTTCGGACAGGGCGGGGAGAAATCAGCCCCAGCATTTT. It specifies CASSSDRAGRNQPQHF.

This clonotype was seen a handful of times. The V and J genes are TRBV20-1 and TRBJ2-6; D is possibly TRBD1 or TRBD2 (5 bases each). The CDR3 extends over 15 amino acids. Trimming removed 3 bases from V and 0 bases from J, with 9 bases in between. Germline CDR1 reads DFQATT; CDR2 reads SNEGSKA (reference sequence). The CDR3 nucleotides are TGCAGTGCTAGTGGGACGATCTCTGGGGCCAACGTCCTGACTTTC. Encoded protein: CSASGTISGANVLTF.

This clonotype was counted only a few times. In DNA form, the CDR3 reads TGTGCCAGCAGTTTGAGCGGGGGGAAGGATACGCAGTATTTT. The encoded protein is CASSLSGGKDTQYF. This chain links TRBV27 with TRBJ2-3, with TRBD2 matching over 9 bases. CDR3 length equals 14 residues. The trim removed 3 bases at V and 6 bases at J, leaving 4 bases unmatched. The germline gives CDR1 MNHEY, CDR2 SMNVEV (reference sequence).

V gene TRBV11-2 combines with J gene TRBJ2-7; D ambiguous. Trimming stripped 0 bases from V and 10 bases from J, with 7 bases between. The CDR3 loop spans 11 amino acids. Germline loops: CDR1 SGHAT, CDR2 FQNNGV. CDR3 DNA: TGTGCCAGCAGCTTAGAGAGGATCCAGTACTTC. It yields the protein CASSLERIQYF.

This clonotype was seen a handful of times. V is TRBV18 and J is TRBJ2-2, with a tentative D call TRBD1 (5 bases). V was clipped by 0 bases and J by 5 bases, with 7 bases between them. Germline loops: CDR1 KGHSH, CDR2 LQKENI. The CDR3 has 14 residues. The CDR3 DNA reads TGTGCCAGCTCACCACCGGGGCAGACCGGGGAGCTGTTTTTT. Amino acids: CASSPPGQTGELFF.

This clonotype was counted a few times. CDR3 bases: TGTGCCAGCATGGGATCAGGGCCAGTAATCCAGTTCTTC. It is translated as CASMGSGPVIQFF. The J gene is TRBJ2-1, the V gene TRBV6-2 or TRBV6-3; D is perhaps TRBD1 (5 bases). Trimming cost V 7 bases and J 13 bases, with 20 bases left between them. The V gene's germline CDR1 is MNHEY and CDR2 SVGEGT. This CDR3 spans 13 amino acids.

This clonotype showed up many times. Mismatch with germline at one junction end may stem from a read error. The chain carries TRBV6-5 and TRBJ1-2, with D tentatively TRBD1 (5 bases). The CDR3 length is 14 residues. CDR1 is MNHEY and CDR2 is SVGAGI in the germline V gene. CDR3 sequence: CASSRDGPNFGYTF. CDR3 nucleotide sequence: TGTGCCAGCAGTAGGGACGGACCAAACTTTGGCTACACCTTC.

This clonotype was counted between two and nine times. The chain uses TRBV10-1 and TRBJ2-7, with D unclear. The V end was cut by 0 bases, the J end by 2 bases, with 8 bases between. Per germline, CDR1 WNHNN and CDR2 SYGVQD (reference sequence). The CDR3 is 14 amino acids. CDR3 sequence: CASSESHRPYEQYF. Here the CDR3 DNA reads TGCGCCAGCAGTGAGTCGCACAGACCCTACGAGCAGTACTTC.

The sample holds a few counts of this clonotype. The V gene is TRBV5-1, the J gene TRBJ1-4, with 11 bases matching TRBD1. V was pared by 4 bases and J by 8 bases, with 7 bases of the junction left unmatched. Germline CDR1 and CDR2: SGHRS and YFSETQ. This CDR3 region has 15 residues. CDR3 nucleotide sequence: TGCGCCAGCAGCCCCTCCGGGACAGGGGGAGAAAAACTGTTTTTT. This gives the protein CASSPSGTGGEKLFF.

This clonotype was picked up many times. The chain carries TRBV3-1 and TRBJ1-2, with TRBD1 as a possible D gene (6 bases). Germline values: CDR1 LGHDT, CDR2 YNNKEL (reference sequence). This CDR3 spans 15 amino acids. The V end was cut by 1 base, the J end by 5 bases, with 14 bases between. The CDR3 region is CASSQAGQGSYGYTF. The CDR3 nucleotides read TGTGCCAGCAGCCAAGCGGGCCAGGGGTCTTATGGCTACACCTTC.

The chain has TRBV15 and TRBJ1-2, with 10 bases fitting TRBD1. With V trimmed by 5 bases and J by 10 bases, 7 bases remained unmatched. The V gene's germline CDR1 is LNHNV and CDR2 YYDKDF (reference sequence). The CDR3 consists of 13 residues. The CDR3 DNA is TGTGCCACCAGCGGGGACAGGGGCTCTGTCTACACCTTC. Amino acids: CATSGDRGSVYTF.

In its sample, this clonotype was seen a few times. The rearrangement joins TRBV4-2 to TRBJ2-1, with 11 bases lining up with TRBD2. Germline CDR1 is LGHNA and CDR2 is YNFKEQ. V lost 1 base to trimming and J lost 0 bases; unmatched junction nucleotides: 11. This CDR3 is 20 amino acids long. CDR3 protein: CASSQASGGPKTSSYNEQFF. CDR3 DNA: TGTGCCAGCAGCCAAGCTAGCGGGGGGCCTAAGACGAGCTCCTACAATGAGCAGTTCTTC.

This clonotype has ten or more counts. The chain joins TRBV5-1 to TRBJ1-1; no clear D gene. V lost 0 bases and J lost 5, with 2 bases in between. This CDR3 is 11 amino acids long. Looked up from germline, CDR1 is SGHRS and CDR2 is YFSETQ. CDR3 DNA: TGCGCCAGCAGCTTGGGAACTGAAGCTTTCTTT. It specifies CASSLGTEAFF.

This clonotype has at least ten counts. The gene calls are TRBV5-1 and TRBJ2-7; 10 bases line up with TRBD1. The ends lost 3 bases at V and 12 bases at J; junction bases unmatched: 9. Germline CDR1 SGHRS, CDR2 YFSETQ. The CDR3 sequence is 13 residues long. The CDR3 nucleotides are TGCGCCAGCAGCTGGAAGGGACAGGGGCGCGTGTACTTC. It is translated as CASSWKGQGRVYF.

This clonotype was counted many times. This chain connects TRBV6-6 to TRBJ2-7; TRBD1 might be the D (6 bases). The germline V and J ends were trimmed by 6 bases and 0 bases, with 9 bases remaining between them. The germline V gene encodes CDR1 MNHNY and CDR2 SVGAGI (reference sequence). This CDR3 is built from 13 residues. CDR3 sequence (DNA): TGTGCCAGCAGGGACAGTTCCTCCTACGAGCAGTACTTC. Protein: CASRDSSSYEQYF.